This TCR beta chain was retrieved from a study of cytomegalovirus exposure and HLA in healthy donors. Study in general: Around 81% of some 390 genotyped donors fell in the Caucasian-associated ancestry cluster.

Notes on the study in general: TCR beta sequences reportedly predicted the HLA-A and HLA-B alleles of most subjects accurately. Using a false discovery rate of 0.05, a later analysis showed that roughly 16,000 TCR beta sequences were associated with HLA alleles. Follow-up analysis seemed to connect common viral pathogens with several of the most significant clusters identified.

Between the trimmed V and J ends, which lost 0 bases and 6 bases, there was a span of 21 bases. Germline V CDR1 and CDR2: SGHRS, YFSETQ. This CDR3 has 17 residues. Regarding this clone: No antigen is known for it.

It was with 60 Vbeta and 13 Jbeta primers that the PCR ran. Assay used: immunoSEQ multiplex PCR; TCRdb lists only in-frame clones, some missing. The table lists 150,000 to 200,000 clones, about 83% of them singletons. The receptor's source is a woman aged 25 to 39 in good health and CMV-seropositive. Material: PBMCs. V and J are TRBV5-1 and TRBJ2-5; tentatively, D is TRBD2 (6 bases). The CDR3 DNA reads as TGCGCCAGCAGCTTGGCATTAGGATTATCGGAGGGCCAGACCCAGTACTTC. It specifies CASSLALGLSEGQTQYF. The entire variable domain, with the rest obtained from reference TRBV5-1 and TRBJ2-5, is as follows: KAGVTQTPRYLIKTRGQQVTLSCSPISGHRSVSWYQQTPGQGLQFLFEYFSETQRNKGNFPGRFSGRQFSNSRSEMNVSTLELGDSALYLCASSLALGLSEGQTQYFGPGTRLLVL.